This T cell receptor (beta chain) was identified in a study of CD8+ T cells in alopecia areata. Regarding the study as a whole: Unlike in mice, where it was clearer, TCR sharing across patients was less clear, possibly HLA-related. Lesional scalp displayed greater clonality than normal scalp, most notably in alopecia totalis/universalis.

Alopecia areata patients provided lesional scalp punch biopsies and peripheral blood, both collected for the study. RNA was isolated and reverse transcribed to cDNA, the sequencing template. TCRdb's copy holds only in-frame clones and misses some; the assay was immunoSEQ multiplex PCR. The sample yields 120,000 to 150,000 clones, around 47% seen once. Comment on this clone: The antigen remains unidentified.

Between the trimmed V and J ends, which lost 5 bases and 3 bases, there was a span of 7 bases. Germline CDR1 MDHEN, CDR2 SYDVKM. The CDR3 runs to 12 residues. The chain joins TRBV28 to TRBJ1-2; D remains ambiguous. This sequence originates from a human donor with alopecia areata. The sequencing sample was made of CD4+ T cells sorted from blood. The CDR3 is CASSLGYYGYTF. The DNA for the CDR3 is TGTGCCAGCAGTCTCGGTTACTATGGCTACACCTTC.